These 29 T cell receptor beta chains were all obtained from the same sample, sequenced in a study of T cells in localized non-small cell lung cancer. The method was immunoSEQ multiplex PCR; TCRdb's version includes in-frame clones alone and lacks a portion of them. This sample has 3,000 to 4,000 clones, with 29% found just once. The material sequenced was lung tumor tissue, taken before any cancer treatment. These receptors originate from a female donor of 60 years or more with stage I lung adenocarcinoma.

This clone was counted a few times. The gene calls are TRBV18 and TRBJ1-1; no reliable D call. Germline loops: CDR1 KGHSH, CDR2 LQKENI. The CDR3 consists of 12 residues. V lost 6 bases, J lost 6 bases, and 11 bases lay in between. This CDR3 is CASSNSDAEAFF. The CDR3 nucleotides are TGTGCCAGCTCCAATTCTGACGCTGAAGCTTTCTTT.

The chain combines TRBV12-5 with TRBJ2-2; D not certain. The CDR3 length is 14 residues. With 6 bases removed from V and 1 base from J, the gap between germline ends came to 9 bases. Germline V gene data show CDR1 as LGHNT and CDR2 as FRNRAP. CDR3 nucleotides: TGTGCTAGTGGGCCGGGCCGGAACACCGGGGAGCTGTTTTTT. This encodes CASGPGRNTGELFF.

This clone was seen only a few times. For the CDR3, the DNA is TGCAGCGTTGGTAGGGGTTCATTGAACACTGAAGCTTTCTTT. Translating it yields CSVGRGSLNTEAFF. The rearrangement uses TRBV29-1 and TRBJ1-1; D possibly corresponds to TRBD1 (5 bases). Trimming removed 4 bases at V and 0 bases at J, with 12 bases between. Per germline, CDR1 SQVTM and CDR2 ANQGSEA. The CDR3 has 14 residues.

V usage is TRBV4-1 and J usage is TRBJ2-3, with no clear D. The CDR3 runs to 14 residues. Germline V lookup: CDR1 MGHRA, CDR2 YSYEKL. The V gene lost 1 base and the J gene lost 4 bases, with 9 bases spanning the gap. The CDR3 here is CASSQVWVSDTQYF. CDR3 sequence (DNA): TGCGCCAGCAGCCAAGTGTGGGTGTCAGATACGCAGTATTTT.

This CDR3 is CASSMQQGGAGGYTF. The CDR3 bases are TGTGCCAGTAGTATGCAACAAGGGGGGGCCGGTGGCTACACCTTC. The chain employs TRBV19 and TRBJ1-2; TRBD1 is a possible D gene (6 bases). Germline loops: CDR1 LNHDA, CDR2 SQIVND (reference sequence). CDR3 size: 15 residues. V lost 3 bases, J lost 7 bases, and 18 bases lay in between.

The chain uses TRBV6-8 and TRBJ1-1; TRBD1 is a possible D gene (5 bases). The germline gives CDR1 MNHGY, CDR2 SAAAGT. The CDR3 loop spans 12 amino acids. V was trimmed by 10 bases and J by 3 bases, leaving 12 bases between them. The CDR3 DNA reads as TGTGCCATGCAGGGTCGGGACACTGAAGCTTTCTTT. It codes for CAMQGRDTEAFF.

The J gene is TRBJ1-1, the V gene TRBV30; D is unclear. CDR3 length equals 11 residues. Per germline, CDR1 GTSNPN and CDR2 SVGIG (reference sequence). Trimming pared 5 bases from V and 7 bases from J, leaving 11 bases between. In DNA form, the CDR3 reads TGTGCCTGGGGATTACAGTTTGAAGCTTTCTTT. It yields the protein CAWGLQFEAFF. The full variable domain, its missing parts supplied by reference TRBV30 and TRBJ1-1, is SQTIHQWPATLVQPVGSPLSLECTVEGTSNPNLYWYRQAAGRGLQLLFYSVGIGQISSEVPQNLSASRPQDRQFILSSKKLLLSDSGFYLCAWGLQFEAFFGQGTRLTVV.

There are a few counts of this clone. V and J are TRBV6-8 and TRBJ1-1; D not resolved. CDR1 is MNHGY, CDR2 SAAAGT, per germline. Trimming left V 0 bases short and J 3 bases short, with 5 bases between. The CDR3 sequence is 13 residues long. The CDR3 region is CASSYSGYTEAFF. The CDR3 DNA reads TGTGCCAGCAGTTACTCGGGGTACACTGAAGCTTTCTTT.

This chain connects TRBV6-8 to TRBJ1-1, with 7 bases lining up with TRBD1. With V trimmed by 6 bases and J by 2 bases, 9 bases remained unmatched. This CDR3 contains 15 residues. Germline V CDR1 and CDR2: MNHGY, SAAAGT. The CDR3 region has the DNA TGTGCCAGCAGGTGGGACAGCCATACTAACACTGAAGCTTTCTTT. Protein: CASRWDSHTNTEAFF.

The table lists this clone with a few counts. The chain employs TRBV6-7 and TRBJ1-2; the D is unclear. TRBV6-7 qualifies as an ORF whose function is uncertain. Trimming stripped 7 bases from V and 1 base from J, with 4 bases between. This CDR3 spans 11 amino acids. The CDR3 protein is CASTINYGYTF. CDR3 DNA sequence: TGTGCCAGCACCATTAACTATGGCTACACCTTC.

This clone is labeled medium-sized. The rearrangement uses TRBV6-8 and TRBJ1-5; D is unresolved. The V end lost 7 bases, the J end lost 3 bases, and 7 bases lay between the germline ends. The V gene's germline CDR1 is MNHGY and CDR2 SAAAGT. The CDR3 has 12 amino acids. As DNA, the CDR3 is TGTGCCAGCAATTTTGTCAATCAGCCCCAGCATTTT. This encodes CASNFVNQPQHF.

The chain employs TRBV19 and TRBJ2-5; D may correspond to TRBD1 or TRBD2 (6 bases each). The CDR3 spans 13 residues. Germline V CDR1 and CDR2: LNHDA, SQIVND (reference sequence). V lost 4 bases and J 4 bases, leaving 10 bases between the germline ends. The DNA of the CDR3 is TGTGCCAGTAGTACACAGGGACTAGAGACCCAGTACTTC. Its translation is CASSTQGLETQYF.

The chain employs TRBV28 and TRBJ1-3, with TRBD1 identical over 9 bases. Germline lookup yields CDR1 MDHEN and CDR2 SYDVKM. The J segment lost 4 bases and the V segment lost 1 base, leaving 5 bases of the junction unmatched. The CDR3 covers 16 residues. DNA for the CDR3: TGTGCCAGCAGTTTATCACAGGGGGCCGTCGGAAACACCATATATTTT. Its translation: CASSLSQGAVGNTIYF.

The genes are TRBV12-5 and TRBJ1-1, with D perhaps matching TRBD1 (5 bases). The CDR3 length is 11 residues. Germline V gene data show CDR1 as LGHNT and CDR2 as FRNRAP. CDR3 nucleotide sequence: TGTGCCAGCCGGGGGTGGCCAGAAGCTTTCTTT. Its translation: CASRGWPEAFF.

There are a few counts of this clone. V and J are TRBV18 and TRBJ1-6; the D is unclear. Germline assignment: CDR1 KGHSH and CDR2 LQKENI. Trimming left V 2 bases short and J 7 bases short, with 15 bases between. The CDR3 has 16 amino acids. This CDR3 is CASSPRNGLRNSPLHF. The CDR3 region has the DNA TGTGCCAGCTCACCAAGGAACGGGCTTCGGAATTCACCCCTCCACTTT. The full variable domain, completed using reference TRBV18 and TRBJ1-6, is NAGVMQNPRHLVRRRGQEARLRCSPMKGHSHVYWYRQLPEEGLKFMVYLQKENIIDESGMPKERFSAEFPKEGPSILRIQQVVRGDSAAYFCASSPRNGLRNSPLHFGNGTRLTVT.

This chain uses TRBV18 with TRBJ2-2; tentatively, D is TRBD1 (5 bases). This CDR3 comprises 16 residues. Germline lookup yields CDR1 KGHSH and CDR2 LQKENI. The V end was cut by 0 bases, the J end by 4 bases, with 12 bases between. The CDR3 DNA reads as TGTGCCAGCTCACCACCGAGCTTCAGGGCCACCGGGGAGCTGTTTTTT. Residues: CASSPPSFRATGELFF.

This clone was observed a handful of times. This chain joins TRBV23-1 and TRBJ2-7; no reliable D call. TRBV23-1 is recorded as an ORF, its role being uncertain. Trimming removed 6 bases from V and 2 bases from J, with 14 bases in between. This CDR3 contains 14 residues. CDR3 in amino acids: CASRNGPYPYEQYF. The CDR3 coding sequence is TGCGCCAGCAGAAACGGGCCCTACCCCTACGAGCAGTACTTC.

This chain uses TRBV18 with TRBJ1-1, with 8 bases lining up with TRBD1. V was clipped by 6 bases and J by 4 bases; unmatched bases: 7. The CDR3 length is 14 residues. Germline-derived CDR1 and CDR2 are KGHSH and LQKENI. The CDR3 DNA reads as TGTGCCAGCTCTACAGGGGGTTGGGGCACTGAAGCTTTCTTT. Its translation is CASSTGGWGTEAFF.

The table lists this clone with a few counts. CDR3 sequence: CAWRGQGNNQPQHF. The DNA of the CDR3 is TGTGCCTGGAGGGGACAGGGGAACAATCAGCCCCAGCATTTT. This rearrangement joins TRBV30 to TRBJ1-5; TRBD1 matches at 10 bases. V lost 3 bases to trimming and J lost 3 bases; unmatched junction nucleotides: 2. Germline CDR1 reads GTSNPN; CDR2 reads SVGIG (reference sequence). The CDR3 totals 14 residues.

The gene calls are TRBV5-1 and TRBJ1-1, with 11 nucleotides matching TRBD1. Germline values: CDR1 SGHRS, CDR2 YFSETQ. The trim removed 2 bases at V and 3 bases at J, leaving 3 bases unmatched. The CDR3 spans 15 residues. The CDR3 nucleotides read TGCGCCAGCAGCTTAGGACAGGGGGCTTACACTGAAGCTTTCTTT. It specifies CASSLGQGAYTEAFF.

This chain links TRBV6-8 with TRBJ2-2, with 7 bases identical to TRBD1. The CDR3 runs to 14 residues. V lost 10 bases to trimming and J lost 1 base; unmatched junction nucleotides: 6. Germline V gene sequence: CDR1 MNHGY, CDR2 SAAAGT. This CDR3 reads CAIARQGNTGELFF. As DNA, the CDR3 is TGTGCCATCGCGAGACAGGGGAACACCGGGGAGCTGTTTTTT.

This chain links TRBV15 with TRBJ2-7; D unresolved. CDR1 and CDR2 from the germline V gene are LNHNV and YYDKDF (reference sequence). CDR3 length: 14 amino acids. V lost 0 bases, J lost 2 bases, and 8 bases lay in between. The CDR3: CATSRELGAYEQYF. CDR3 sequence (DNA): TGTGCCACCAGCAGAGAACTTGGGGCCTACGAGCAGTACTTC.

This chain connects TRBV5-1 to TRBJ1-5, with 7 bases identical to TRBD1. Looked up from germline, CDR1 is SGHRS and CDR2 is YFSETQ. The ends lost 3 bases at V and 0 bases at J; junction bases unmatched: 6. The CDR3 is 16 residues long. CDR3 in DNA: TGCGCCAGCAGCTCGGACAGGCCCCATAGCAATCAGCCCCAGCATTTT. Protein sequence: CASSSDRPHSNQPQHF.

This chain links TRBV18 with TRBJ1-1; D remains unclear. V was clipped by 3 bases and J by 1 base, with 15 bases between them. CDR1 and CDR2 from the germline V gene are KGHSH and LQKENI. The CDR3 length is 16 residues. The CDR3 nucleotides are TGTGCCAGCTCACCCCTGACGGCGCGACGGAACACTGAAGCTTTCTTT. As protein: CASSPLTARRNTEAFF.

The V call is TRBV5-1, the J call TRBJ2-1, with D maybe TRBD2 (5 bases). Germline CDR1 and CDR2: SGHRS and YFSETQ. V shed 7 bases and J shed 3 bases, with 14 bases lying between them. The CDR3 is 14 residues long. CDR3 protein: CASGDSAVYNEQFF. DNA for the CDR3: TGCGCCAGCGGGGATAGCGCGGTCTACAATGAGCAGTTCTTC.

This rearrangement joins TRBV19 to TRBJ2-2, with TRBD1 identical over 9 bases. Germline values: CDR1 LNHDA, CDR2 SQIVND (reference sequence). With 5 bases clipped from V and 5 bases from J, the junction kept 9 bases outside the gene matches. CDR3 size: 16 residues. The CDR3 here is CASSSWTGAVTGELFF. The CDR3 DNA follows: TGTGCCAGTAGTTCGTGGACAGGGGCAGTTACCGGGGAGCTGTTTTTT. The complete variable domain, with remaining parts taken from reference TRBV19 and TRBJ2-2, reads DGGITQSPKYLFRKEGQNVTLSCEQNLNHDAMYWYRQDPGQGLRLIYYSQIVNDFQKGDIAEGYSVSREKKESFPLTVTSAQKNPTAFYLCASSSWTGAVTGELFFGEGSRLTVL.

A few counts support this clone. This sequence joins TRBV30 and TRBJ1-4; tentative D call: TRBD1 (6 bases). The CDR3 has 14 residues. Looked up from germline, CDR1 is GTSNPN and CDR2 is SVGIG (reference sequence). V was pared by 2 bases and J by 5 bases, with 12 bases between. The DNA for the CDR3 is TGTGCCTGGAGTATCACAGGGCAGAATGAAAAACTGTTTTTT. Translating it yields CAWSITGQNEKLFF.

The genes are TRBV9 and TRBJ2-1; 7 nucleotides agree with TRBD2. The CDR3 spans 17 residues. J lost 4 bases, V lost 0 bases, and 10 bases had no gene match. From germline, CDR1 is SGDLS and CDR2 YYNGEE. In DNA form, the CDR3 reads TGTGCCAGCAGCGTAGTACACGGGAGGCGGACATACAATGAGCAGTTCTTC. It specifies CASSVVHGRRTYNEQFF.

This clone was detected only a few times. The chain has TRBV6-8 and TRBJ1-6; TRBD1 might be the D (5 bases). Germline V gene sequence: CDR1 MNHGY, CDR2 SAAAGT. The CDR3 totals 13 residues. V dropped 7 bases and J dropped 9 bases, with 13 bases sitting between them. CDR3 sequence (DNA): TGTGCCAGCACCTCTACGGGGCCTTCACCCCTCCACTTT. The encoded protein is CASTSTGPSPLHF.